The 16 T cell receptor beta chains below were found in one sample sequenced in a study of beta chain features in type 1 diabetes. The study's findings and limits: TCRB CDR3s were moderately but significantly shorter in Type 1 diabetes patients in all four CD4+ subsets.

Sequenced material consisted of expressed TCRB transcripts (all of the isolated RNA was reverse transcribed). Measured with immunoSEQ multiplex PCR; TCRdb has only the in-frame clones, and not every one. The table has roughly 350,000 clones, 8.5% to 10% seen once. The antigens of these receptors remain unknown. Sample: central memory CD4+ T cells from blood. These receptors were obtained from a man between 25 and 39 years old with type 1 diabetes.

The chain carries TRBV6-4 and TRBJ2-1, with 11 nucleotides matching TRBD2. There are 16 residues in the CDR3. The junction had 5 bases not matched to a gene; V was cut back by 3 bases and J by 4 bases. Per the germline V gene, CDR1 is MRHNA and CDR2 is SNTAGT. DNA for the CDR3: TGTGCCAGCAGTGAAGAAACTAGCGGGGGATACAATGAGCAGTTCTTC. Translated, it gives CASSEETSGGYNEQFF.

This clone was observed a few times. The chain carries TRBV18 and TRBJ2-7; D may be TRBD2 (6 bases). Between the trimmed V and J ends, which lost 0 bases and 5 bases, there was a span of 14 bases. The CDR3 runs to 15 residues. Per germline, CDR1 KGHSH and CDR2 LQKENI. The CDR3 DNA sequence: TGTGCCAGCTCACCACCGTGGCAGGGAGGACACGAGCAGTACTTC. Amino acids: CASSPPWQGGHEQYF.

This clone was counted many times. J is TRBJ2-1 and V is TRBV7-2; the D gene could be TRBD1 or TRBD2 (6 bases each). CDR3 length: 15 amino acids. V was cut by 4 bases and J by 7 bases, with 17 bases left in between. The V gene's germline CDR1 is SGHTA and CDR2 FQGNSA. The CDR3 nucleotides read TGTGCCAGCAGCTCCTGGGGGCAGGGGAGGAATGAGCAGTTCTTC. Amino acid sequence: CASSSWGQGRNEQFF.

This chain links TRBV19 with TRBJ2-5; 9 bases are shared with TRBD1. The CDR3 extends over 16 amino acids. Germline V lookup: CDR1 LNHDA, CDR2 SQIVND (reference sequence). With 5 bases clipped from V and 8 bases from J, the junction kept 15 bases outside the gene matches. This CDR3 reads CASSHPGTGTKNTQYF. The CDR3 bases are TGTGCCAGTAGTCACCCCGGGACAGGGACCAAGAACACCCAGTACTTC.

This clone was seen repeatedly, ten times or more. This chain connects TRBV28 to TRBJ2-4, with D tentatively TRBD1 (5 bases). This CDR3 spans 15 amino acids. V lost 3 bases to trimming and J lost 5 bases, with 14 bases between them. The germline gives CDR1 MDHEN, CDR2 SYDVKM. DNA of the CDR3: TGTGCCAGCAGTTTGGCGCCAGGGTTTGAAAACATTCAGTACTTC. Its protein product is CASSLAPGFENIQYF.

This clone was counted a few times. The J gene is TRBJ2-1, the V gene TRBV7-3, with D perhaps matching TRBD2 (7 bases). Germline values: CDR1 SGHTA, CDR2 FQGTGA. This CDR3 is 13 amino acids long. Trimming removed 3 bases at V and 8 bases at J, with 11 bases between. CDR3 sequence (DNA): TGTGCCAGCAGCTTTTGGGGGGGCCATGAGCAGTTCTTC. Protein product: CASSFWGGHEQFF.

There are a few counts of this clone. The rearrangement uses TRBV5-4 and TRBJ2-6; no firm D call. The germline V and J ends were trimmed by 3 bases and 4 bases, with 11 bases remaining between them. This CDR3 comprises 15 residues. CDR1 is SGHNT and CDR2 is YYREEE in the germline V gene (reference sequence). CDR3 sequence: CASSSARSGANVLTF. The CDR3 region has the DNA TGTGCCAGCAGCTCCGCGAGGTCCGGGGCCAACGTCCTGACTTTC. Full variable domain (missing parts from reference TRBV5-4 and TRBJ2-6): ETGVTQSPTHLIKTRGQQVTLRCSSQSGHNTVSWYQQALGQGPQFIFQYYREEENGRGNFPPRFSGLQFPNYSSELNVNALELDDSALYLCASSSARSGANVLTFGAGSRLTVL.

V gene TRBV5-1 combines with J gene TRBJ2-1; 10 bases match TRBD2. Germline V gene sequence: CDR1 SGHRS, CDR2 YFSETQ. There are 14 residues in the CDR3. Germline trimming cut 4 bases from V and 8 bases from J; bases unmatched to any gene: 6. The CDR3 DNA is TGCGCCAGCAGCCGCGGGACTAGCGTCGATGAGCAGTTCTTC. This encodes CASSRGTSVDEQFF.

This clone was observed at least ten times. The chain carries TRBV5-5 and TRBJ2-5, with TRBD1 matching 7 bases. V lost 4 bases and J lost 5; bases outside the gene matches: 5. The germline CDR1 and CDR2 sequences are SGHKS and YYEKEE (reference sequence). This CDR3 contains 13 residues. This CDR3 reads CASSTTGQETQYF. The CDR3 nucleotides are TGTGCCAGCAGCACGACAGGGCAGGAGACCCAGTACTTC.

The chain has TRBV14 and TRBJ2-7, with 12 bases fitting TRBD2. This CDR3 has 14 residues. V lost 6 bases to trimming and J lost 5 bases; unmatched junction nucleotides: 5. Germline CDR1 reads SGHDN; CDR2 reads FVKESK. CDR3 amino acids: CASRATSGSHEQYF. DNA of the CDR3: TGTGCCAGCAGAGCGACTAGCGGGAGCCACGAGCAGTACTTC.

Note on this clone: Relative to the germline gene, one junction end is altered; a read error may explain this. The chain joins TRBV25-1 to TRBJ2-7; D is ambiguous. CDR3 length: 13 residues. Germline loops: CDR1 MGHDK, CDR2 SYGVNS. CDR3 amino acids: CASRDHFAHEQYF. Here the CDR3 DNA reads TGTGCCAGCCGTGACCACTTTGCTCACGAGCAGTACTTC.

J is TRBJ2-3 and V is TRBV5-1; 9 nucleotides match TRBD2. Germline trimming cut 5 bases from V and 2 bases from J; bases unmatched to any gene: 3. Germline V CDR1 and CDR2: SGHRS, YFSETQ. CDR3 length: 14 amino acids. The CDR3 spells CASSLAGVTDTQYF. The CDR3 DNA reads TGCGCCAGCAGTTTAGCGGGAGTCACAGATACGCAGTATTTT.

This clone has just a few counts. The chain combines TRBV27 with TRBJ2-6, with D possibly matching TRBD2 (7 bases). The CDR3 spans 18 residues. V gave up 6 bases and J gave up 0 bases, with 18 bases separating them. From germline, CDR1 is MNHEY and CDR2 SMNVEV (reference sequence). CDR3 residues: CASSSWTGGGSGANVLTF. The CDR3 DNA follows: TGTGCCAGCAGCTCCTGGACGGGGGGCGGCTCTGGGGCCAACGTCCTGACTTTC.

This clone has more than one count but fewer than ten. The rearrangement uses TRBV14 and TRBJ2-1, with D hard to call. CDR3 length equals 12 residues. Germline V gene data show CDR1 as SGHDN and CDR2 as FVKESK. The V end was cut by 2 bases, the J end by 9 bases, with 8 bases between. CDR3 loop: CASSQIRFEQFF. In nucleotides, the CDR3 is TGTGCCAGCAGCCAAATCCGGTTTGAGCAGTTCTTC.

The chain has TRBV4-2 and TRBJ2-7; D tentatively reads TRBD1 or TRBD2 (5 bases each). Deletions cut 1 base from V and 0 bases from J, with 16 bases between. The CDR3 totals 17 residues. Germline loops: CDR1 LGHNA, CDR2 YNFKEQ. CDR3 DNA: TGTGCCAGCAGCCAAGTCACCCCCCGGGGACCCTCCTACGAGCAGTACTTC. Translation gives CASSQVTPRGPSYEQYF.

This clone has only a few counts. This chain uses TRBV7-6 with TRBJ1-4, with TRBD1 as a possible D gene (6 bases). The CDR3 contains 15 residues. Germline V gives CDR1 SGHVS, CDR2 FNYEAQ. Trimming took off 6 bases at V and 8 bases at J, with 19 bases between the two ends. This CDR3 is CASSLRGGKAEKLFF. The CDR3 DNA follows: TGTGCCAGCAGTCTTAGGGGGGGTAAAGCGGAAAAACTGTTTTTT.